One and the same sample provided the 30 T cell receptor beta chains below, sequenced in a study of cytomegalovirus exposure and HLA in healthy donors. The PCR made use of 60 Vbeta and 13 Jbeta primers. Produced via immunoSEQ multiplex PCR; TCRdb's table is partial and in-frame only. The table lists 90,000 to 120,000 clones, 77% of them singletons, with more than 4% in the top ten. The sample was PBMCs. The receptor source for this set is a male donor in good health and CMV-seronegative.

The rearrangement links TRBV19 to TRBJ2-7, with a tentative D call TRBD1 (5 bases). The CDR3 has 14 amino acids. Germline-derived CDR1 and CDR2 are LNHDA and SQIVND (reference sequence). V dropped 6 bases and J dropped 0 bases, with 12 bases sitting between them. The DNA for the CDR3 is TGTGCCAGTAGCCTACAAGGGGACTCCTACGAGCAGTACTTC. This encodes CASSLQGDSYEQYF.

The chain is built from TRBV19 and TRBJ2-7, with 10 bases lining up with TRBD2. The CDR3 runs 15 residues. Germline CDR1 and CDR2: LNHDA and SQIVND (reference sequence). V lost 3 bases to trimming and J lost 4 bases; unmatched junction nucleotides: 6. DNA of the CDR3: TGTGCCAGTAGTATGCAAGCGGGAGGGAGATACGAGCAGTACTTC. It translates to CASSMQAGGRYEQYF.

The chain is built from TRBV6-5 and TRBJ2-7; TRBD2 agrees at 7 bases. CDR1 and CDR2 (germline): MNHEY, SVGAGI. Losses at the gene ends were 6 bases for V and 5 bases for J; bases not matched to a gene: 10. The CDR3 covers 14 residues. The CDR3 loop reads CASRDRASGDEQYF. The CDR3 region has the DNA TGTGCCAGCAGAGATAGGGCTAGCGGCGACGAGCAGTACTTC.

The rearrangement uses TRBV19 and TRBJ1-2; 8 bases map to TRBD1. The CDR3 loop spans 15 amino acids. The junction had 7 bases not matched to a gene; V was cut back by 4 bases and J by 3 bases. Per the germline V gene, CDR1 is LNHDA and CDR2 is SQIVND (reference sequence). The CDR3 region is CASSSKTGADYGYTF. CDR3 coding DNA: TGTGCCAGTAGTAGTAAGACAGGGGCGGACTATGGCTACACCTTC.

V is TRBV7-2 and J is TRBJ2-3, with 7 bases lining up with TRBD2. Germline CDR1 and CDR2: SGHTA and FQGNSA. J was trimmed by 2 bases and V by 3 bases; bases with no gene match: 5. This CDR3 region has 15 residues. CDR3 protein: CASSFRGGITDTQYF. In DNA, the CDR3 is TGTGCCAGCAGCTTTAGGGGAGGGATCACAGATACGCAGTATTTT.

The chain has TRBV19 and TRBJ1-5; 9 bases line up with TRBD1. Trimming removed 3 bases from V and 9 bases from J; junction bases left unmatched: 6. CDR3 length equals 14 residues. CDR1 is LNHDA, CDR2 SQIVND, per germline (reference sequence). The CDR3 sequence: CASSMGQGYLPQHF. In nucleotides, the CDR3 is TGTGCCAGTAGTATGGGACAGGGATATCTGCCCCAGCATTTT.

The chain joins TRBV30 to TRBJ1-4; D possibly corresponds to TRBD1 (5 bases). Trimming shortened V by 1 base and J by 5 bases, and 8 bases separated the two germline ends. This CDR3 is built from 13 residues. Germline lookup yields CDR1 GTSNPN and CDR2 SVGIG (reference sequence). CDR3 residues: CAWSGQRNEKLFF. In DNA, the CDR3 is TGTGCCTGGAGTGGACAGAGAAATGAAAAACTGTTTTTT.

Only a few counts were recorded for this clone. The chain combines TRBV14 with TRBJ2-1, with TRBD2 identical over 8 bases. Germline loops: CDR1 SGHDN, CDR2 FVKESK. The ends lost 3 bases at V and 6 bases at J; junction bases unmatched: 7. The CDR3 covers 15 residues. The CDR3 reads CASSQQPGLVNEQFF. In DNA form, the CDR3 reads TGTGCCAGCAGCCAGCAACCGGGACTAGTCAATGAGCAGTTCTTC. The complete variable domain, with remaining parts taken from reference TRBV14 and TRBJ2-1, reads EAGVTQFPSHSVIEKGQTVTLRCDPISGHDNLYWYRRVMGKEIKFLLHFVKESKQDESGMPNNRFLAERTGGTYSTLKVQPAELEDSGVYFCASSQQPGLVNEQFFGPGTRLTVL.

The rearrangement uses TRBV19 and TRBJ2-2; TRBD2 matches 7 bases. The CDR3 extends over 15 amino acids. The V gene end was trimmed by 5 bases and the J gene end by 3 bases; junction bases not matched to a gene: 6. Germline loops: CDR1 LNHDA, CDR2 SQIVND (reference sequence). The chain's CDR3 is CASSSTGGYTGELFF. DNA of the CDR3: TGTGCCAGTAGTTCAACGGGAGGCTACACCGGGGAGCTGTTTTTT.

This chain links TRBV7-8 with TRBJ1-1; D unresolved. Germline V gene data show CDR1 as SGHVS and CDR2 as FQNEAQ. The CDR3 covers 12 residues. V lost 5 bases and J 7 bases, leaving 11 bases between the germline ends. CDR3 bases: TGTGCCAGCAGCCCTAGTCCCATTGAAGCTTTCTTT. Protein: CASSPSPIEAFF.

In DNA, the CDR3 is TGCGCCAGCAGCCAACGGACTAGCGGGAGTGGAGGTGAGCAGTTCTTC. Encoded protein: CASSQRTSGSGGEQFF. V gene TRBV4-1 combines with J gene TRBJ2-1; 13 bases match TRBD2. From germline, CDR1 is MGHRA and CDR2 YSYEKL. This CDR3 comprises 16 residues. J lost 9 bases, V lost 2 bases, and 7 bases had no gene match.

The V and J genes are TRBV2 and TRBJ2-7; 7 bases are shared with TRBD1. The CDR3 covers 12 residues. Germline V gene sequence: CDR1 SNHLY, CDR2 FYNNEI. V lost 5 bases and J lost 3; bases outside the gene matches: 1. The CDR3 loop reads CASSRQGYEQYF. The DNA of the CDR3 is TGTGCCAGCAGTAGACAGGGCTACGAGCAGTACTTC.

The V gene is TRBV7-2, the J gene TRBJ2-2; 8 nucleotides agree with TRBD2. Germline values: CDR1 SGHTA, CDR2 FQGNSA. With 6 bases clipped from V and 5 bases from J, the junction kept 8 bases outside the gene matches. The CDR3 contains 15 residues. CDR3 sequence reads: CASSQTGGRTGELFF. The CDR3 DNA reads TGTGCCAGCAGTCAGACTGGCGGGAGGACCGGGGAGCTGTTTTTT.

The chain employs TRBV9 and TRBJ2-7; possible D gene TRBD2, 6 bases. CDR1 and CDR2 from the germline V gene are SGDLS and YYNGEE. V was pared by 3 bases and J by 0 bases, with 13 bases between. This CDR3 contains 15 residues. The CDR3 nucleotides are TGTGCCAGCAGCGCGGGACTTAGCAGCTCCTACGAGCAGTACTTC. Translated, it gives CASSAGLSSSYEQYF.

The J gene is TRBJ2-3, the V gene TRBV7-6; D not resolved. Germline assignment: CDR1 SGHVS and CDR2 FNYEAQ. Trimming cost V 1 base and J 6 bases, with 8 bases left between them. The CDR3 runs to 13 residues. CDR3 DNA: TGTGCCAGCAGCTTAGGAGCTTCTGATACGCAGTATTTT. Amino acid sequence: CASSLGASDTQYF.

This clone was picked up one time. V and J are TRBV6-5 and TRBJ2-3; 9 bases line up with TRBD1. The CDR3 spans 15 residues. Looked up from germline, CDR1 is MNHEY and CDR2 is SVGAGI. V lost 0 bases, J lost 5 bases, and 3 bases stayed unmatched. The CDR3, as DNA: TGTGCCAGCAGTTACTCGGGACAGGGAGAAGATACGCAGTATTTT. Its translation: CASSYSGQGEDTQYF.

The chain carries TRBV14 and TRBJ1-1; D ambiguous. The CDR3 is 17 residues long. The germline gives CDR1 SGHDN, CDR2 FVKESK. V was cut by 4 bases and J by 5 bases, with 23 bases left in between. The DNA of the CDR3 is TGTGCCAGCAGCCGCTTAACCCTTGGACGGGGAGGAACTGAAGCTTTCTTT. Translation gives CASSRLTLGRGGTEAFF.

This clone has more than one count but fewer than ten. The V and J genes are TRBV7-8 and TRBJ1-2; D is undetermined. Trimming removed 1 base at V and 0 bases at J, with 9 bases between. The germline V gene has CDR1 SGHVS and CDR2 FQNEAQ. The CDR3 loop spans 15 amino acids. The CDR3 spells CASSLGSDPNYGYTF. The CDR3 bases are TGTGCCAGCAGCTTAGGTAGCGATCCTAACTATGGCTACACCTTC. Supplemented by reference TRBV7-8 and TRBJ1-2, the full variable domain reads GAGVSQSPRYKVAKRGQDVALRCDPISGHVSLFWYQQALGQGPEFLTYFQNEAQLDKSGLPSDRFFAERPEGSVSTLKIQRTQQEDSAVYLCASSLGSDPNYGYTFGSGTRLTVV.

This chain uses TRBV6-6 with TRBJ1-2; D gene uncertain. V lost 0 bases, J lost 3 bases, and 8 bases lay in between. This CDR3 comprises 14 residues. Germline values: CDR1 MNHNY, CDR2 SVGAGI (reference sequence). The CDR3 is CASSYSFRDYGYTF. CDR3 nucleotides: TGTGCCAGCAGTTACTCGTTCCGGGACTATGGCTACACCTTC.

The genes are TRBV28 and TRBJ1-2; the match to TRBD1 covers 7 bases. CDR1 is MDHEN and CDR2 is SYDVKM in the germline V gene. V lost 5 bases, J lost 7 bases, and 7 bases stayed unmatched. The CDR3 consists of 13 residues. The CDR3 DNA follows: TGTGCCAGCAGTCTACAGGGGCGGGGTGGCTACACCTTC. Its protein is CASSLQGRGGYTF.

The rearrangement uses TRBV6-4 and TRBJ1-1; D is uncertain. Trimming left V 3 bases short and J 1 base short, with 6 bases between. Germline V CDR1 and CDR2: MRHNA, SNTAGT. This CDR3 has 13 amino acids. This CDR3 reads CASSETENTEAFF. CDR3 DNA sequence: TGTGCCAGCAGTGAGACTGAGAACACTGAAGCTTTCTTT.

Only a few counts were recorded for this clone. This chain connects TRBV10-3 to TRBJ2-1; TRBD2 agrees at 10 bases. The CDR3 length is 16 residues. Germline values: CDR1 ENHRY, CDR2 SYGVKD. The trim removed 0 bases at V and 8 bases at J, leaving 7 bases unmatched. CDR3 bases: TGTGCCATCAGTGAGTCGCCACTAGCGGGACTAGATGAGCAGTTCTTC. Translating gives CAISESPLAGLDEQFF.

The chain is built from TRBV5-5 and TRBJ1-1; D possibly corresponds to TRBD1 (5 bases). Germline V CDR1 and CDR2: SGHKS, YYEKEE (reference sequence). The CDR3 has 14 residues. With 0 bases removed from V and 11 bases from J, the gap between germline ends came to 17 bases. Written as DNA, the CDR3 is TGTGCCAGCAGCTTGGTAACTACCGACAGATCGGCTTTCTTT. Translated: CASSLVTTDRSAFF. Full variable domain (remainder filled in from reference TRBV5-5 and TRBJ1-1): DAGVTQSPTHLIKTRGQQVTLRCSPISGHKSVSWYQQVLGQGPQFIFQYYEKEERGRGNFPDRFSARQFPNYSSELNVNALLLGDSALYLCASSLVTTDRSAFFGQGTRLTVV.

This clone has a handful of counts. The chain couples TRBV5-4 to TRBJ2-4, with 7 bases matching TRBD1. CDR1 and CDR2 from the germline V gene are SGHNT and YYREEE (reference sequence). CDR3 length equals 15 residues. V shed 2 bases and J 5 bases; nucleotides not matched to a gene: 7. The CDR3 coding sequence is TGTGCCAGCAGCTTTAGCTCGACAGGGCAAAACATTCAGTACTTC. This codes for CASSFSSTGQNIQYF.

The chain is built from TRBV6-6 and TRBJ2-7; 7 bases agree with TRBD2. Germline values: CDR1 MNHNY, CDR2 SVGAGI (reference sequence). The V gene end was trimmed by 2 bases and the J gene end by 3 bases; junction bases not matched to a gene: 4. The CDR3 runs 14 residues. CDR3 sequence (DNA): TGTGCCAGCAGTTACGCGGGAGACATCTACGAGCAGTACTTC. It encodes CASSYAGDIYEQYF.

The rearrangement uses TRBV9 and TRBJ1-3, with D unclear. This CDR3 has 14 amino acids. V was cut by 3 bases and J by 0 bases, with 7 bases left in between. From germline, CDR1 is SGDLS and CDR2 YYNGEE. CDR3 residues: CASSGIASGNTIYF. Here the CDR3 DNA reads TGTGCCAGCAGCGGGATAGCCTCTGGAAACACCATATATTTT.

This chain connects TRBV12-5 to TRBJ1-5; a possible D gene is TRBD1 (6 bases). The CDR3 contains 13 residues. V was cut by 7 bases and J by 5 bases, with 12 bases left in between. CDR1 LGHNT and CDR2 FRNRAP come from the germline V gene. In nucleotides, the CDR3 is TGTGCTAGTGCCCCCGGACAGTATCAGCCCCAGCATTTT. Protein: CASAPGQYQPQHF.

The rearrangement joins TRBV7-9 to TRBJ1-1; D may be TRBD1 (5 bases). The V and J ends lost 5 bases and 6 bases respectively, with 7 bases between them. This CDR3 region has 11 residues. Germline CDR1 reads SEHNR; CDR2 reads FQNEAQ (reference sequence). CDR3 region: CASSPQAEAFF. Here the CDR3 DNA reads TGTGCCAGCAGCCCACAGGCTGAAGCTTTCTTT.

The J gene is TRBJ1-1, the V gene TRBV10-3; the D gene is possibly TRBD1 (6 bases). This CDR3 contains 15 residues. Trimming removed 9 bases at V and 6 bases at J, with 23 bases between. The germline V gene has CDR1 ENHRY and CDR2 SYGVKD. The DNA of the CDR3 is TGTGCCATTCGGACAGAAATGAGGGTGGAGGCTGAAGCTTTCTTT. Residues: CAIRTEMRVEAEAFF.

The DNA for the CDR3 is TGTGCCAGCAGCGTCCCGGGACTGGACCCCTACGAGCAGTACTTC. Protein sequence: CASSVPGLDPYEQYF. The chain is built from TRBV6-1 and TRBJ2-7; D perhaps matches TRBD2 (6 bases). V lost 6 bases and J lost 2, with 17 bases in between. The CDR3 is made up of 15 amino acids. Germline CDR1 MNHNS, CDR2 SASEGT.